This T cell receptor (beta chain) emerged from a study of T cell repertoires in cytomegalovirus infection. In the study overall: A matching HLA type, together with CMV infection, was signaled by public TCR beta signatures.

CDR1 and CDR2 from the germline V gene are SGHTA and FQGNSA. The CDR3 extends over 15 amino acids. With 1 base clipped from V and 3 bases from J, the junction kept 6 bases outside the gene matches. Study results and limitations: HLA-C-restricted CMV clonotypes gave the most frequent clonotype in two of eight donors.

TCRdb itself ran the reads through MiXCR, one entry per CDR3 protein. The sample lists about 530,000 distinct CDR3 sequences; around 27% were seen once. Turning to this clonotype: What it recognizes is unknown.

The specimen was PBMCs. This sequence joins TRBV7-2 and TRBJ2-7; 7 bases map to TRBD2. The clonotype comes from a human donor in good health (CMV status not recorded). Some clones in this sample may be carry-over from other donors' samples. The CDR3 loop reads CASSLVGAGDYEQYV. DNA for the CDR3: TGTGCCAGCAGCTTAGTAGGGGCGGGGGACTACGAGCAGTACGTC.